This T cell receptor (beta chain) was retrieved from a study of blood T cell repertoires in COVID-19. On the study more broadly: Acute and convalescent COVID-19 samples came from the United States, Italy and Spain. Sample material is recorded as cDNA or gDNA derived from T cells, B-cell-depleted T cells, or PBMCs.

Germline assignment: CDR1 LNHDA and CDR2 SQIVND (reference sequence). This CDR3 region has 15 residues. The junction had 9 bases not matched to a gene; V was cut back by 5 bases and J by 3 bases. Here immunoSEQ multiplex PCR was the method, and the copy in TCRdb shows in-frame clones only, minus some. The table lists over 100,000 clones, approximately 78% of them singletons. Sequenced material: peripheral blood. This TCR derives from a man between 65 and 79 years old with acute or convalescent COVID-19. V is TRBV19 and J is TRBJ2-7; TRBD1 aligns across 8 bases. The chain's CDR3 is CASSLRTGTHYEQYF. The CDR3 DNA follows: TGTGCCAGTAGTCTACGGACAGGGACCCACTACGAGCAGTACTTC.